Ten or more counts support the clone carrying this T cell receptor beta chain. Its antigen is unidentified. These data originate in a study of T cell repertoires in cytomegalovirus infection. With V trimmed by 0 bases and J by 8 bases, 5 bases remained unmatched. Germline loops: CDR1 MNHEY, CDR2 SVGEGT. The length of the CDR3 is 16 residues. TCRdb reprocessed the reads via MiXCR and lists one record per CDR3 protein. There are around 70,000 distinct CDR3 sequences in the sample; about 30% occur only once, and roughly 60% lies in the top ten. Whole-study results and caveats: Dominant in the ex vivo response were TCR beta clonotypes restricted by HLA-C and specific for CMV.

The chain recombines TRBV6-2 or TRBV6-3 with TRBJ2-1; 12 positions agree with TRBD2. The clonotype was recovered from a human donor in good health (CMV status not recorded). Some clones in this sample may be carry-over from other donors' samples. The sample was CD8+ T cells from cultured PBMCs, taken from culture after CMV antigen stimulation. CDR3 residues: CASSYSSSGGGDEQFF. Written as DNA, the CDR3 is TGTGCCAGCAGTTACTCGTCTAGCGGGGGGGGCGATGAGCAGTTCTTC.